This paragraph reports one T cell receptor (beta chain). Trimming took 4 bases from V and 2 from J; bases not matched to a gene: 5. Germline V gene data show CDR1 as SGHNT and CDR2 as YYREEE (reference sequence). The CDR3 runs to 15 residues. The entry originates in a study of Ad26.COV2.S vaccination and SARS-CoV-2 variants. Using immunoSEQ multiplex PCR, the repertoire was profiled, and TCRdb retains in-frame clones only, with some absent. This table has roughly 460,000 clones, about nine tenths appearing once. Treatment reported: around 19 received Ad26.COV2.S at low or high dose, single or two shots; roughly 5 received placebo; per-sample allocation not given. Specimens were obtained on day 63 following the first vaccine or placebo injection.

The receptor's source is a person aged 18-65 years who received the Ad26.COV2.S COVID-19 vaccine or a placebo. The sequenced sample was peripheral blood, obtained in a trial of Ad26.COV2.S vaccine versus placebo. The V gene is TRBV5-4, the J gene TRBJ2-2; TRBD1 agrees at 7 bases. DNA for the CDR3: TGTGCCAGCAGCCACCGGGACAGAAACACCGGGGAGCTGTTTTTT. Protein sequence: CASSHRDRNTGELFF.